The source of this T cell receptor (beta chain) is a study of blood T cells in healthy people across ages. The use of a sample-barcoded 5' primer and a J-beta primer mix characterized a second PCR of roughly 6 to 11 cycles. TCRdb fed the 5' RACE reads into MiXCR, producing one record per CDR3 protein. The data show 850,000 to 1,000,000 distinct CDR3 sequences, just over 50% seen once. CDR1 is SGHTA and CDR2 is FQGTGA in the germline V gene. Trimming cost V 1 base and J 6 bases; bases outside gene matches: 10. CDR3 length: 17 amino acids. Source material: blood. V usage is TRBV7-3 and J usage is TRBJ2-2; 8 bases agree with TRBD2. The source is a woman aged 55-69 years in good health. The CDR3 region is CASSLKSGSGGAGELFF. In DNA, the CDR3 is TGTGCCAGCAGCTTAAAGAGTGGTTCGGGAGGGGCCGGGGAGCTGTTTTTT.